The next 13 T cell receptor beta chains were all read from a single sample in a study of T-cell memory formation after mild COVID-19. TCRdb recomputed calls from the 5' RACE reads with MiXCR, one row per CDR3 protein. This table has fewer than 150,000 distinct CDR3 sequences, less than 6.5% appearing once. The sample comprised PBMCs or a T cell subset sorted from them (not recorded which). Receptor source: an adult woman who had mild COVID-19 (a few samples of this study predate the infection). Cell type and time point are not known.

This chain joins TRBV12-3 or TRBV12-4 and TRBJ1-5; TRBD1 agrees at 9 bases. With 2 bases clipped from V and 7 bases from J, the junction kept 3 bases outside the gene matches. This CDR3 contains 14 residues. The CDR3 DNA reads TGTGCCAGCAGTTTATCTGGACAGGGGCAGCCCCAGCATTTT. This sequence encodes CASSLSGQGQPQHF.

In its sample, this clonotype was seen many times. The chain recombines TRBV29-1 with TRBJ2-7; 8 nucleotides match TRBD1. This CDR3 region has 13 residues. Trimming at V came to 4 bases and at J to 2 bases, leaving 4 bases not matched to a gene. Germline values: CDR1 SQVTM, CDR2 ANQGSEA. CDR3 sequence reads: CSVARTGPYEQYF. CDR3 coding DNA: TGCAGCGTTGCAAGGACAGGGCCCTACGAGCAGTACTTC.

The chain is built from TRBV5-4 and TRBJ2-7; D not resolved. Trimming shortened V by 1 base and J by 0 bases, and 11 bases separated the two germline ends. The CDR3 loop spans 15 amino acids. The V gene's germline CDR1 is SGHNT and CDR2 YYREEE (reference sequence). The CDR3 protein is CASSLPGRSSYEQYF. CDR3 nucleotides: TGTGCCAGCAGCTTGCCCGGGCGTAGCTCCTACGAGCAGTACTTC.

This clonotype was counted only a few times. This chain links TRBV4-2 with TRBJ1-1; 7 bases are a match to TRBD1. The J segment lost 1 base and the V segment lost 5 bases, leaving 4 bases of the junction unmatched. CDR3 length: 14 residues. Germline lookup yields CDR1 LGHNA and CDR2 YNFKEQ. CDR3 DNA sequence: TGTGCCAGCAGCAGCCGGACAGGGAACACTGAAGCTTTCTTT. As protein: CASSSRTGNTEAFF.

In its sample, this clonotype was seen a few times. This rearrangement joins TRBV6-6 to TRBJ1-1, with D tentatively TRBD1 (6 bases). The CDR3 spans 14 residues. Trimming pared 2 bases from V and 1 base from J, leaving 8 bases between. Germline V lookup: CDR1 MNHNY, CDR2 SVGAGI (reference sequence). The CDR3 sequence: CASSYRGRNTEAFF. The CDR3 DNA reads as TGTGCCAGCAGTTACAGGGGGAGGAACACTGAAGCTTTCTTT.

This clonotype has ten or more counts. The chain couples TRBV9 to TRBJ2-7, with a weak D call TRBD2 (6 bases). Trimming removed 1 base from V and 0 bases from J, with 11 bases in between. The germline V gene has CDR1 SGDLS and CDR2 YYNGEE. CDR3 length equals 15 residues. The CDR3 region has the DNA TGTGCCAGCAGCGTAACTCCGACTAGCTCCTACGAGCAGTACTTC. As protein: CASSVTPTSSYEQYF.

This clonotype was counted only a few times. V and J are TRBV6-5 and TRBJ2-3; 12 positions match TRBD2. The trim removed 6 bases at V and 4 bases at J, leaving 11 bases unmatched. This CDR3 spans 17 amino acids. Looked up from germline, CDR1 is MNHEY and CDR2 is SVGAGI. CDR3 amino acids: CASRQLAGGGNSDTQYF. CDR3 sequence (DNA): TGTGCCAGCAGACAACTAGCGGGGGGAGGGAATTCAGATACGCAGTATTTT.

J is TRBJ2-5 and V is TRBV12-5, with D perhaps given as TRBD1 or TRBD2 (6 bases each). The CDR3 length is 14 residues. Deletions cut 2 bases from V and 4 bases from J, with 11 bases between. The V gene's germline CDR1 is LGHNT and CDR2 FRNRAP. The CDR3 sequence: CASGLFPGAETQYF. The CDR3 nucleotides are TGTGCTAGTGGTTTGTTTCCGGGGGCAGAGACCCAGTACTTC. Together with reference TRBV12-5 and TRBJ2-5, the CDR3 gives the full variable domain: DARVTQTPRHKVTEMGQEVTMRCQPILGHNTVFWYRQTMMQGLELLAYFRNRAPLDDSGMPKDRFSAEMPDATLATLKIQPSEPRDSAVYFCASGLFPGAETQYFGPGTRLLVL.

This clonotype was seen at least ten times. The CDR3 is CSVAQGRDYGYTF. The CDR3 DNA sequence: TGCAGCGTTGCGCAGGGGAGAGACTATGGCTACACCTTC. This chain uses TRBV29-1 with TRBJ1-2; D might be TRBD1 (6 bases). The ends were cut back, 4 bases at V and 3 bases at J, with 12 bases in the middle. Germline loops: CDR1 SQVTM, CDR2 ANQGSEA. This CDR3 comprises 13 residues.

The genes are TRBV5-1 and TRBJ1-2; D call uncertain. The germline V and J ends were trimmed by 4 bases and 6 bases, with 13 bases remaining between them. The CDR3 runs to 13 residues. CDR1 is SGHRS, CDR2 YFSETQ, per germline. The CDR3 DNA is TGCGCCAGCAGCGACTCTCTAGGAGATGGCTACACCTTC. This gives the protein CASSDSLGDGYTF.

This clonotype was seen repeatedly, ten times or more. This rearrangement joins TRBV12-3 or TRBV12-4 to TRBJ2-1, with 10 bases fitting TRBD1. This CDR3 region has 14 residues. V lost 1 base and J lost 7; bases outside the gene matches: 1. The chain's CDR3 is CASSLGTGGNEQFF. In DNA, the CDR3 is TGTGCCAGCAGTTTAGGGACAGGGGGGAATGAGCAGTTCTTC.

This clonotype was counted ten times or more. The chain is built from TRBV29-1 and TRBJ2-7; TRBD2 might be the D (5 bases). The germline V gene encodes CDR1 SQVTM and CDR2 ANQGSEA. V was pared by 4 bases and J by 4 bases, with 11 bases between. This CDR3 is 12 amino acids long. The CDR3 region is CSVGGFGYEQYF. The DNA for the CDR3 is TGCAGCGTTGGAGGGTTTGGGTACGAGCAGTACTTC.

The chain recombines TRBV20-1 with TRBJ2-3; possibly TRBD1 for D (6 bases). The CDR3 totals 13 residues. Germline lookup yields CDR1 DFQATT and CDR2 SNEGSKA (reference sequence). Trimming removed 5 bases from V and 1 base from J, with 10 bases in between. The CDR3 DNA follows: TGCAGTGCTTCGCGGACAGGCACAGATACGCAGTATTTT. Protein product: CSASRTGTDTQYF.